The 27 T cell receptor beta chains below all came from one sample that was sequenced in a study of identical twins. TCRdb ran MiXCR on the 5' RACE reads and lists one entry per CDR3 protein. The sample shows about 700,000 distinct CDR3 sequences, less than 10% of them seen only once. The same sample was also used in a study of yellow fever vaccine responses in identical twins.

Material: PBMCs. The receptors derive from a woman younger than 35 in good health.

This clonotype was counted between two and nine times. This chain links TRBV3-1 with TRBJ2-1; D not resolved. The CDR3 extends over 15 amino acids. V lost 3 bases and J 0 bases, leaving 9 bases between the germline ends. Germline assignment: CDR1 LGHDT and CDR2 YNNKEL (reference sequence). DNA for the CDR3: TGTGCCAGCAGCCAGTCGGTAAGCTCCTACAATGAGCAGTTCTTC. It specifies CASSQSVSSYNEQFF.

The chain joins TRBV7-2 to TRBJ2-7; D is possibly TRBD2 (6 bases). Looked up from germline, CDR1 is SGHTA and CDR2 is FQGNSA. This CDR3 has 14 residues. Trimming took off 2 bases at V and 1 base at J, with 9 bases between the two ends. CDR3: CASSLMGGSYEQYF. The CDR3 nucleotides read TGTGCCAGCAGCTTAATGGGGGGATCCTACGAGCAGTACTTC.

This clonotype has just a few counts. The gene calls are TRBV5-6 and TRBJ2-1; 10 nucleotides agree with TRBD1. With 0 bases clipped from V and 7 bases from J, the junction kept 10 bases outside the gene matches. The CDR3 length is 17 residues. Germline V gene data show CDR1 as SGHDT and CDR2 as YYEEEE. This chain's CDR3 is CASSLAPFGTGANEQFF. The CDR3, as DNA: TGTGCCAGCAGCTTGGCCCCGTTTGGGACAGGGGCGAATGAGCAGTTCTTC.

This clonotype was detected only a few times. The V and J genes are TRBV6-1 and TRBJ1-1; possible D gene TRBD1, 5 bases. Trimming removed 7 bases at V and 1 base at J, with 13 bases between. CDR1 MNHNS and CDR2 SASEGT come from the germline V gene. The CDR3 sequence is 14 residues long. The CDR3 nucleotides read TGTGCCAGCACAAGGGGCCGGCAGAACACTGAAGCTTTCTTT. The encoded protein is CASTRGRQNTEAFF.

This chain connects TRBV7-6 to TRBJ2-2, with 8 bases matching TRBD1. The trim removed 5 bases at V and 4 bases at J, leaving 6 bases unmatched. This CDR3 has 15 amino acids. Germline V lookup: CDR1 SGHVS, CDR2 FNYEAQ. CDR3 sequence reads: CASSPDRVTTGELFF. The CDR3 bases are TGTGCCAGCAGCCCGGACAGGGTAACCACCGGGGAGCTGTTTTTT.

The chain combines TRBV7-9 with TRBJ2-6; D is unclear. The CDR3 is 14 residues long. The V gene's germline CDR1 is SEHNR and CDR2 FQNEAQ (reference sequence). Trimming took off 3 bases at V and 3 bases at J, with 6 bases between the two ends. In nucleotides, the CDR3 is TGTGCCAGCAGCTTCCCAGTTGGGGCCAACGTCCTGACTTTC. It is translated as CASSFPVGANVLTF.

This clonotype was counted only a few times. This chain links TRBV10-3 with TRBJ2-2, with 10 bases identical to TRBD1. Germline V gives CDR1 ENHRY, CDR2 SYGVKD. V was pared by 8 bases and J by 7 bases, with 10 bases of the junction left unmatched. The CDR3 is made up of 15 amino acids. The CDR3 reads CAIRPDRGYDGELFF. CDR3 nucleotide sequence: TGTGCCATCCGCCCGGACAGGGGGTATGACGGGGAGCTGTTTTTT.

This clonotype showed up just a few times. The chain uses TRBV29-1 and TRBJ1-4; D is perhaps TRBD1 (6 bases). Per the germline V gene, CDR1 is SQVTM and CDR2 is ANQGSEA. This CDR3 comprises 13 residues. The ends were cut back, 6 bases at V and 7 bases at J, with 15 bases in the middle. CDR3 in DNA: TGCAGCGTCACGACAGGCCCTGCTGAAAAACTGTTTTTT. Protein: CSVTTGPAEKLFF.

A few counts support this clonotype. V gene TRBV10-3 combines with J gene TRBJ2-2; D unresolved. V was trimmed by 6 bases and J by 5 bases, leaving 4 bases between them. Germline-derived CDR1 and CDR2 are ENHRY and SYGVKD. The CDR3 is 11 amino acids. The CDR3 is CAISVTGELFF. In DNA form, the CDR3 reads TGTGCCATCAGCGTTACCGGGGAGCTGTTTTTT.

This clonotype has at least ten counts. The chain couples TRBV29-1 to TRBJ2-5; 9 bases match TRBD2. This CDR3 contains 17 residues. J gave up 4 bases and V 6 bases, and 18 bases lay outside the gene matches. The V gene's germline CDR1 is SQVTM and CDR2 ANQGSEA. The CDR3 DNA is TGCAGCGTCAAGGGTTTTAGCGGGGGCTTCGGAGGAGAGACCCAGTACTTC. As protein: CSVKGFSGGFGGETQYF. Combining the CDR3 with reference TRBV29-1 and TRBJ2-5 gives the whole variable domain SAVISQKPSRDICQRGTSLTIQCQVDSQVTMMFWYRQQPGQSLTLIATANQGSEATYESGFVIDKFPISRPNLTFSTLTVSNMSPEDSSIYLCSVKGFSGGFGGETQYFGPGTRLLVL.

This clonotype was recorded once. The J gene is TRBJ2-5, the V gene TRBV30; D gene uncertain. V dropped 4 bases and J dropped 1 base, with 4 bases sitting between them. Germline V gene lookup returns CDR1 GTSNPN and CDR2 SVGIG (reference sequence). The CDR3 runs to 11 residues. This CDR3 reads CAWTVQETQYF. CDR3 DNA: TGTGCCTGGACAGTCCAAGAGACCCAGTACTTC.

The sample holds many counts of this clonotype. V gene TRBV29-1 combines with J gene TRBJ2-5; 11 bases map to TRBD2. J gave up 1 base and V 0 bases, and 7 bases lay outside the gene matches. Germline CDR1 is SQVTM and CDR2 is ANQGSEA. The CDR3 is 17 amino acids. CDR3 protein: CSVEDMLGTSGQETQYF. As DNA, the CDR3 is TGCAGCGTTGAAGATATGTTAGGGACTAGCGGCCAAGAGACCCAGTACTTC.

This clonotype was seen a few times. The chain is built from TRBV27 and TRBJ2-1; tentatively, D is TRBD2 (7 bases). This CDR3 is built from 14 residues. The germline V gene encodes CDR1 MNHEY and CDR2 SMNVEV (reference sequence). Trimming removed 5 bases at V and 4 bases at J, with 12 bases between. The CDR3 loop reads CASSPAGAYNEQFF. CDR3 coding DNA: TGTGCCAGCAGTCCTGCGGGGGCTTACAATGAGCAGTTCTTC.

In this sample, this clonotype turned up a few times. The V call is TRBV29-1, the J call TRBJ2-7, with 10 positions matching TRBD1. Unmatched junction bases numbered 11, after V lost 6 bases and J lost 3 bases. CDR1 and CDR2 from the germline V gene are SQVTM and ANQGSEA. The length of the CDR3 is 15 residues. This CDR3 is CSVTLADRGYYEQYF. The CDR3 region has the DNA TGCAGCGTAACCCTCGCGGACAGGGGGTACTACGAGCAGTACTTC.

This clonotype has a handful of counts. CDR3 DNA: TGTGCCAGCAGTGGGGCTAGCGGAAACAATGAGCAGTTCTTC. Translating gives CASSGASGNNEQFF. V gene TRBV28 combines with J gene TRBJ2-1, with 7 bases that match TRBD2. The ends lost 5 bases at V and 5 bases at J; junction bases unmatched: 6. Per the germline V gene, CDR1 is MDHEN and CDR2 is SYDVKM. The CDR3 has 14 amino acids. Complete variable domain (other parts from reference TRBV28 and TRBJ2-1): DVKVTQSSRYLVKRTGEKVFLECVQDMDHENMFWYRQDPGLGLRLIYFSYDVKMKEKGDIPEGYSVSREKKERFSLILESASTNQTSMYLCASSGASGNNEQFFGPGTRLTVL.

This clonotype appeared many times. V gene TRBV6-2 or TRBV6-3 combines with J gene TRBJ2-1, with 8 bases matching TRBD2. Trimming took 6 bases from V and 9 from J; bases not matched to a gene: 7. CDR3 length: 13 amino acids. Germline V CDR1 and CDR2: MNHEY, SVGEGT. The CDR3 sequence: CASRQTSEGEQFF. In nucleotides, the CDR3 is TGTGCCAGCAGACAGACTAGCGAGGGTGAGCAGTTCTTC.

This clonotype was observed a handful of times. The CDR3 DNA reads TGTGCCAGCAGCCTGACAATTTCAGGGGACAATGAGCAGTTCTTC. It yields the protein CASSLTISGDNEQFF. V usage is TRBV4-2 and J usage is TRBJ2-1; perhaps TRBD1 as D (6 bases). V lost 4 bases and J 5 bases, leaving 15 bases between the germline ends. The CDR3 length is 15 residues. Germline CDR1 and CDR2: LGHNA and YNFKEQ.

This clonotype was seen more than once but under ten times. J is TRBJ2-5 and V is TRBV20-1; D is perhaps TRBD2 (5 bases). In germline, CDR1 is DFQATT, CDR2 SNEGSKA (reference sequence). The CDR3 runs 17 residues. V lost 0 bases and J lost 5, with 22 bases in between. In DNA form, the CDR3 reads TGCAGTGCTAGAGATCCTCCCGCGGTTGAGGGCGCTGAGACCCAGTACTTC. Its protein is CSARDPPAVEGAETQYF.

Note on this clonotype: A much more abundant neighbour one base away suggests this may be a read error. The CDR3 region has the DNA TGCAGCGCTATAGCGGGGGGGTCTCGCACAGGTACGCAGTATTTT. Protein sequence: CSAIAGGSRTGTQYF. The chain couples TRBV29-1 to TRBJ2-3; 11 nucleotides match TRBD2. The CDR3 spans 15 residues. CDR1 is SQVTM, CDR2 ANQGSEA, per germline.

This clonotype has ten or more counts. This sequence joins TRBV27 and TRBJ2-7; D perhaps matches TRBD1 (6 bases). There are 13 residues in the CDR3. The germline V gene encodes CDR1 MNHEY and CDR2 SMNVEV (reference sequence). The ends were cut back, 5 bases at V and 4 bases at J, with 12 bases in the middle. The CDR3: CASSLQTGYEQYF. CDR3 coding DNA: TGTGCCAGCAGTCTTCAAACAGGGTACGAGCAGTACTTC.

There are many counts of this clonotype. The V gene is TRBV11-2, the J gene TRBJ2-3; possibly TRBD2 for D (7 bases). Germline V gene data show CDR1 as SGHAT and CDR2 as FQNNGV. This CDR3 has 15 residues. Trimming pared 3 bases from V and 5 bases from J, leaving 15 bases between. The CDR3 DNA follows: TGTGCCAGCAGCTTGGCGGGGGCAAATAGAGATACGCAGTATTTT. Encoded protein: CASSLAGANRDTQYF.

This clonotype was counted only a few times. V and J are TRBV27 and TRBJ2-7, with a possible D match to TRBD2 (6 bases). CDR1 is MNHEY and CDR2 is SMNVEV in the germline V gene (reference sequence). Trimming shortened V by 8 bases and J by 7 bases, and 21 bases separated the two germline ends. CDR3 size: 14 residues. CDR3 nucleotide sequence: TGTGCCAGCGGCCGGGACTCGTTGCCGGGGGAGCAGTACTTC. It encodes CASGRDSLPGEQYF.

This clonotype was seen at least ten times. The rearrangement joins TRBV7-3 to TRBJ2-7; TRBD2 matches at 7 bases. V lost 5 bases and J lost 2; bases outside the gene matches: 9. The CDR3 totals 15 residues. Per the germline V gene, CDR1 is SGHTA and CDR2 is FQGTGA. In DNA, the CDR3 is TGTGCCAGCAGCCCCGAGCGGGGATCCACCTACGAGCAGTACTTC. Protein product: CASSPERGSTYEQYF.

This rearrangement joins TRBV4-3 to TRBJ1-6, with a weak D call TRBD1 (5 bases). Germline V gives CDR1 LGHNA, CDR2 YSLEER. There are 16 residues in the CDR3. V was pared by 0 bases and J by 9 bases, with 15 bases between. The CDR3 sequence: CASSQEESRVGSPLHF. The CDR3 region has the DNA TGCGCCAGCAGCCAAGAAGAATCCAGGGTGGGTTCACCCCTCCACTTT.

The chain combines TRBV6-8 with TRBJ2-1; TRBD2 aligns across 8 bases. With V trimmed by 4 bases and J by 0 bases, 5 bases remained unmatched. The CDR3 length is 16 residues. The germline V gene has CDR1 MNHGY and CDR2 SAAAGT. The CDR3 DNA is TGTGCCAGCAGTTCAGAGCGGGGGAGCTCCTACAATGAGCAGTTCTTC. It translates to CASSSERGSSYNEQFF.

This clonotype was detected ten times or more. V gene TRBV6-4 combines with J gene TRBJ2-7; a weak D match, TRBD1 (6 bases). V lost 0 bases and J lost 2, with 14 bases in between. The CDR3 covers 16 residues. In germline, CDR1 is MRHNA, CDR2 SNTAGT. The CDR3 is CASSDSRGQTPYEQYF. DNA of the CDR3: TGTGCCAGCAGTGACTCCCGAGGACAGACGCCCTACGAGCAGTACTTC.

This clonotype was seen only a few times. The CDR3 sequence: CASSVGSAGGPYNEQFF. The CDR3 region has the DNA TGTGCCAGCAGCGTAGGATCGGCGGGAGGGCCCTACAATGAGCAGTTCTTC. V is TRBV9 and J is TRBJ2-1; 9 bases are shared with TRBD2. J gave up 2 bases and V 0 bases, and 6 bases lay outside the gene matches. CDR3 length: 17 residues. Germline loops: CDR1 SGDLS, CDR2 YYNGEE.